This TCR beta chain was identified in a study of CD8 T cells in Susac syndrome. Comments on this clonotype: The antigen is not known.

Sequencing of TCR beta covered CD8+ and CD4+ T cells obtained from blood. FACS was used to enrich TEMRA cells, whereas the CD8+ and CD4+ T cells were obtained by negative isolation. Study results and limitations: The relatively small number of individuals in the TCR sequencing and HLA analysis was acknowledged by the study.

Random hexamers were used to reverse transcribe 0.5 to 1 ug of RNA. Amplification of TCR beta CDR3 used immunoSEQ multiplex PCR across 54 Vbeta and 13 Jbeta. TCRdb used MiXCR to reprocess the immunoSEQ multiplex PCR reads, holding one entry per CDR3 protein. Of about 200,000 distinct CDR3 sequences in the sample, just under 95% were seen once. In germline, CDR1 is DFQATT, CDR2 SNEGSKA (reference sequence). This CDR3 is built from 13 residues. With 6 bases clipped from V and 2 bases from J, the junction kept 3 bases outside the gene matches. This receptor was identified in a human donor with multiple sclerosis. The V call is TRBV20-1, the J call TRBJ1-1; TRBD1 aligns across 10 bases. Sequenced: CD4+ T cells from PBMCs. In nucleotides, the CDR3 is TGCAGTGCGGGACAGGGGCTCAACACTGAAGCTTTCTTT. As protein: CSAGQGLNTEAFF.